These 14 T cell receptor beta chains originate from one sample sequenced in a study of cytomegalovirus exposure and HLA in healthy donors. Primers: 60 Vbeta forward and 13 Jbeta reverse. Here immunoSEQ multiplex PCR was the method, and the copy in TCRdb shows in-frame clones only, minus some. The profile shows roughly 100,000 clones, over 70% of them singletons. Sequenced material: PBMCs. These receptors were taken from a man under 40 in good health and CMV-seronegative.

The chain combines TRBV27 with TRBJ2-3, with TRBD2 as a possible D gene (5 bases). From germline, CDR1 is MNHEY and CDR2 SMNVEV (reference sequence). V gave up 2 bases and J gave up 0 bases, with 15 bases separating them. The CDR3 runs to 17 residues. CDR3 nucleotide sequence: TGTGCCAGCAGTTTAGGGAGTGGCATAACTAGCACAGATACGCAGTATTTT. Residues: CASSLGSGITSTDTQYF.

V and J are TRBV29-1 and TRBJ2-7, with 9 bases fitting TRBD2. The CDR3 length is 14 residues. Per the germline V gene, CDR1 is SQVTM and CDR2 is ANQGSEA. V lost 4 bases, J lost 2 bases, and 6 bases stayed unmatched. The CDR3 DNA reads TGCAGCGTTGGCGGGACTAGCCGAACCTACGAGCAGTACTTC. It specifies CSVGGTSRTYEQYF.

V is TRBV9 and J is TRBJ2-2, with 7 bases that match TRBD2. The V segment lost 0 bases and the J segment 3 bases; nucleotides outside the gene matches: 2. CDR3 length: 15 amino acids. CDR1 SGDLS and CDR2 YYNGEE come from the germline V gene. CDR3 bases: TGTGCCAGCAGCGTAGCTGGGGGGGACACCGGGGAGCTGTTTTTT. Translation: CASSVAGGDTGELFF. The full variable domain, rest sourced from reference TRBV9 and TRBJ2-2, is DSGVTQTPKHLITATGQRVTLRCSPRSGDLSVYWYQQSLDQGLQFLIQYYNGEERAKGNILERFSAQQFPDLHSELNLSSLELGDSALYFCASSVAGGDTGELFFGEGSRLTVL.

The V gene is TRBV5-1, the J gene TRBJ2-1; 9 nucleotides line up with TRBD2. CDR1 and CDR2 from the germline V gene are SGHRS and YFSETQ. Trimming took 1 base from V and 10 from J; bases not matched to a gene: 3. The CDR3 has 13 residues. The CDR3 DNA is TGCGCCAGCAGCTTGAGGACTAGCGACGAGCAGTTCTTC. Its protein is CASSLRTSDEQFF.

The chain uses TRBV27 and TRBJ1-2, with a possible D match to TRBD1 (6 bases). Trimming stripped 5 bases from V and 4 bases from J, with 11 bases between. CDR1 and CDR2 (germline): MNHEY, SMNVEV (reference sequence). CDR3 length: 13 residues. DNA for the CDR3: TGTGCCAGCAGTGGACAGCCTTTCTATGGCTACACCTTC. Translated, it gives CASSGQPFYGYTF.

The V and J genes are TRBV4-1 and TRBJ2-7; 8 bases are a match to TRBD2. The germline gives CDR1 MGHRA, CDR2 YSYEKL. This CDR3 comprises 15 residues. Trimming removed 0 bases from V and 6 bases from J; junction bases left unmatched: 7. The CDR3 coding sequence is TGCGCCAGCAGCCAAGATTTGACTAGCGCGGTCGAGCAGTACTTC. Translation gives CASSQDLTSAVEQYF.

The V gene is TRBV25-1, the J gene TRBJ2-7, with TRBD1 as a possible D gene (5 bases). Trimming removed 1 base at V and 1 base at J, with 8 bases between. This CDR3 comprises 14 residues. The germline gives CDR1 MGHDK, CDR2 SYGVNS. Here the CDR3 DNA reads TGTGCCAGCAGTGAATGGGGCGGATCCTACGAGCAGTACTTC. This translates into CASSEWGGSYEQYF.

The chain is built from TRBV29-1 and TRBJ1-4; no firm D call. V shed 5 bases and J shed 0 bases, with 10 bases lying between them. CDR3 size: 14 residues. The germline V gene encodes CDR1 SQVTM and CDR2 ANQGSEA. The chain's CDR3 is CSVSRVATNEKLFF. Here the CDR3 DNA reads TGCAGCGTTTCGCGGGTTGCAACTAATGAAAAACTGTTTTTT.

This clone was seen a few times. J is TRBJ1-3 and V is TRBV5-4; 7 bases agree with TRBD1. Germline CDR1 SGHNT, CDR2 YYREEE (reference sequence). The CDR3 sequence is 16 residues long. J gave up 2 bases and V 0 bases, and 5 bases lay outside the gene matches. The CDR3 loop is CASSLGGDRAGNTIYF. DNA for the CDR3: TGTGCCAGCAGCTTGGGGGGTGACAGGGCTGGAAACACCATATATTTT.

The chain joins TRBV5-4 to TRBJ2-7; D remains ambiguous. V gave up 0 bases and J gave up 5 bases, with 15 bases separating them. The CDR3 extends over 15 amino acids. Germline lookup yields CDR1 SGHNT and CDR2 YYREEE (reference sequence). The CDR3 reads CASSLEARRENEQYF. In DNA form, the CDR3 reads TGTGCCAGCAGCTTGGAGGCCAGGCGAGAGAACGAGCAGTACTTC.

This clone turned up a few times. The chain combines TRBV7-2 with TRBJ2-3, with a tentative D call TRBD2 (7 bases). V dropped 3 bases and J dropped 0 bases, with 10 bases sitting between them. The CDR3 is 15 residues long. From germline, CDR1 is SGHTA and CDR2 FQGNSA. CDR3 sequence reads: CASSFGGASTDTQYF. In DNA, the CDR3 is TGTGCCAGCAGCTTTGGGGGGGCCAGCACAGATACGCAGTATTTT.

Comment on this clone: The same CDR3 also results from other DNA sequences found in this sample. The genes are TRBV6-5 and TRBJ1-2, with 9 bases aligning to TRBD1. The V segment lost 6 bases and the J segment 4 bases; nucleotides outside the gene matches: 6. The V gene's germline CDR1 is MNHEY and CDR2 SVGAGI. The CDR3 length is 14 residues. The CDR3 is CASRSGQGSYGYTF. The DNA for the CDR3 is TGTGCCAGCAGGTCGGGACAGGGTTCCTATGGCTACACCTTC.

This CDR3 reads CASSQDRDRSYEQYF. The CDR3 bases are TGCGCCAGCAGCCAAGATCGGGACAGGTCCTACGAGCAGTACTTC. The rearrangement uses TRBV4-1 and TRBJ2-7, with 8 bases that match TRBD1. This CDR3 has 15 residues. With 0 bases clipped from V and 1 base from J, the junction kept 2 bases outside the gene matches. The germline gives CDR1 MGHRA, CDR2 YSYEKL.

This clone was recorded a few times. V is TRBV25-1 and J is TRBJ2-5; D call uncertain. The CDR3 extends over 13 amino acids. V was trimmed by 1 base and J by 3 bases, leaving 6 bases between them. Per germline, CDR1 MGHDK and CDR2 SYGVNS. The CDR3 region is CASSELGKETQYF. DNA for the CDR3: TGTGCCAGCAGTGAATTGGGCAAAGAGACCCAGTACTTC. The entire variable domain, with the rest obtained from reference TRBV25-1 and TRBJ2-5, is as follows: EADIYQTPRYLVIGTGKKITLECSQTMGHDKMYWYQQDPGMELHLIHYSYGVNSTEKGDLSSESTVSRIRTEHFPLTLESARPSHTSQYLCASSELGKETQYFGPGTRLLVL.